Shown below are 30 T cell receptor beta chains from a single sample sequenced in a study of beta chain features in type 1 diabetes. No cognate antigen is known for these TCRs. Overall study findings and caveats: TCRB CDR3 length was moderately but significantly reduced in all four CD4+ subsets of Type 1 diabetes patients.

Every bit of the isolated RNA underwent reverse transcription, so sequencing read expressed TCRB transcripts. Generated by immunoSEQ multiplex PCR, the TCRdb table keeps only in-frame clones and is missing some. Among approximately 52,000 clones listed, roughly 63% were seen once. Sequencing was carried out using stem cell memory CD4+ T cells from blood. These receptors were obtained from a woman in her twenties or thirties with type 1 diabetes.

The chain links TRBV5-1 to TRBJ2-5; 12 bases agree with TRBD2. The CDR3 has 16 amino acids. V dropped 4 bases and J dropped 5; count of bases not matched to a gene: 9. Germline CDR1 is SGHRS and CDR2 is YFSETQ. This CDR3 reads CASSPLAGGPRETQYF. The CDR3 bases are TGCGCCAGCAGCCCCCTAGCGGGAGGGCCGCGGGAGACCCAGTACTTC.

The chain is built from TRBV7-2 and TRBJ1-1; D is uncertain. CDR1 is SGHTA and CDR2 is FQGNSA in the germline V gene. V lost 5 bases to trimming and J lost 0 bases, with 13 bases between them. This CDR3 is built from 15 residues. The CDR3 nucleotides read TGTGCCAGCAGCCCTCAGGTTTTCATGAACACTGAAGCTTTCTTT. Protein: CASSPQVFMNTEAFF. Supplemented by reference TRBV7-2 and TRBJ1-1, the full variable domain reads GAGVSQSPSNKVTEKGKDVELRCDPISGHTALYWYRQSLGQGLEFLIYFQGNSAPDKSGLPSDRFSAERTGGSVSTLTIQRTQQEDSAVYLCASSPQVFMNTEAFFGQGTRLTVV.

This clone showed up just a few times. The chain is built from TRBV6-6 and TRBJ2-3; 7 bases map to TRBD2. CDR3 size: 14 residues. The J segment lost 6 bases and the V segment lost 6 bases, leaving 9 bases of the junction unmatched. The V gene's germline CDR1 is MNHNY and CDR2 SVGAGI (reference sequence). The DNA for the CDR3 is TGTGCCAGCAGGGGGAGTTGGGGAGGGGATACGCAGTATTTT. Its translation is CASRGSWGGDTQYF.

The J gene is TRBJ2-2, the V gene TRBV7-2, with a tentative D call TRBD2 (5 bases). Trimming pared 5 bases from V and 0 bases from J, leaving 16 bases between. The CDR3 covers 17 residues. Germline V CDR1 and CDR2: SGHTA, FQGNSA. The CDR3 loop is CASSPPTGKSNTGELFF. DNA of the CDR3: TGTGCCAGCAGCCCCCCAACGGGGAAGTCGAACACCGGGGAGCTGTTTTTT.

This chain uses TRBV5-1 with TRBJ2-1, with D possibly matching TRBD1 (7 bases). Germline CDR1 and CDR2: SGHRS and YFSETQ. Trimming pared 4 bases from V and 0 bases from J, leaving 11 bases between. The CDR3 is 15 residues long. The CDR3 nucleotides are TGCGCCAGCAGCGCCCAGGGGGGCTCCTACAATGAGCAGTTCTTC. Its protein is CASSAQGGSYNEQFF.

The chain carries TRBV10-3 and TRBJ2-7, with 9 bases matching TRBD2. This CDR3 has 15 amino acids. From germline, CDR1 is ENHRY and CDR2 SYGVKD. J lost 6 bases, V lost 3 bases, and 9 bases had no gene match. The CDR3 DNA is TGTGCCATCAGTGAATTGATAGCGGGAGCGGGCGAGCAGTACTTC. This encodes CAISELIAGAGEQYF.

The chain recombines TRBV11-2 with TRBJ2-5; 13 bases line up with TRBD2. V shed 2 bases, J shed 3 bases, and the junction held 6 bases outside the gene matches. The CDR3 consists of 17 residues. The germline CDR1 and CDR2 sequences are SGHAT and FQNNGV. CDR3 region: CASSLPLGLAGEETQYF. In nucleotides, the CDR3 is TGTGCCAGCAGCTTACCCCTCGGACTAGCGGGAGAAGAGACCCAGTACTTC.

CDR3 nucleotides: TGTGCCAGCTCACCCCCGGGGGAGTATGGCTACACCTTC. It translates to CASSPPGEYGYTF. V is TRBV18 and J is TRBJ1-2; D may be TRBD1 (5 bases). V gave up 3 bases and J gave up 5 bases, with 10 bases separating them. The CDR3 is 13 amino acids. The germline gives CDR1 KGHSH, CDR2 LQKENI.

This clone was picked up a small number of times. This rearrangement joins TRBV30 to TRBJ2-1; unclear D gene. This CDR3 spans 15 amino acids. Looked up from germline, CDR1 is GTSNPN and CDR2 is SVGIG (reference sequence). V dropped 3 bases and J dropped 0 bases, with 12 bases sitting between them. The CDR3 reads CAWRHDTLSYNEQFF. As DNA, the CDR3 is TGTGCCTGGAGGCACGACACGCTCTCCTACAATGAGCAGTTCTTC.

A few counts support this clone. V and J are TRBV5-4 and TRBJ2-4; 7 positions agree with TRBD2. The CDR3 sequence is 14 residues long. The germline V gene encodes CDR1 SGHNT and CDR2 YYREEE (reference sequence). The V and J ends lost 4 bases and 8 bases, in that order; junction bases with no gene match: 9. As DNA, the CDR3 is TGTGCCAGCAGCGCGGAGGGAGGGCCAGACATTCAGTACTTC. As protein: CASSAEGGPDIQYF.

This sequence joins TRBV28 and TRBJ1-2; the D gene is possibly TRBD1 (5 bases). Germline loops: CDR1 MDHEN, CDR2 SYDVKM. With 5 bases removed from V and 7 bases from J, the gap between germline ends came to 8 bases. The CDR3 is made up of 11 amino acids. The CDR3 loop is CASSTQGGYTF. Here the CDR3 DNA reads TGTGCCAGCAGTACGCAGGGTGGCTACACCTTC.

The chain is built from TRBV5-1 and TRBJ2-1, with 8 bases fitting TRBD2. V trimming: 5 bases; J trimming: 7 bases; junction bases outside the gene matches: 14. Germline-derived CDR1 and CDR2 are SGHRS and YFSETQ. The length of the CDR3 is 16 residues. CDR3 in DNA: TGCGCCAGCAGTTTTCGGGAGGGCCGCGTGGGAAATGAGCAGTTCTTC. It specifies CASSFREGRVGNEQFF.

The J gene is TRBJ2-6, the V gene TRBV4-2, with D maybe TRBD1 (6 bases). V lost 5 bases and J 0 bases, leaving 11 bases between the germline ends. CDR3 length equals 16 residues. CDR1 and CDR2 (germline): LGHNA, YNFKEQ. Here the CDR3 DNA reads TGTGCCAGCAGCGCGCGAGGGGGCTCTGGGGCCAACGTCCTGACTTTC. It is translated as CASSARGGSGANVLTF.

The rearrangement joins TRBV28 to TRBJ2-2; TRBD2 is a possible D gene (5 bases). Germline CDR1 is MDHEN and CDR2 is SYDVKM. Trimming pared 8 bases from V and 4 bases from J, leaving 17 bases between. The CDR3 runs 15 residues. The CDR3 nucleotides read TGTGCCAGCGGTGCCGGAGGTTGGGCCACCGGGGAGCTGTTTTTT. Its translation: CASGAGGWATGELFF.

The chain links TRBV5-6 to TRBJ2-7; 8 bases agree with TRBD1. The ends lost 4 bases at V and 3 bases at J; junction bases unmatched: 9. Looked up from germline, CDR1 is SGHDT and CDR2 is YYEEEE. The CDR3 length is 15 residues. CDR3 bases: TGTGCCAGCAGCGTTGCCGGGACAGGAAACTACGAGCAGTACTTC. Residues: CASSVAGTGNYEQYF.

The chain combines TRBV7-2 with TRBJ1-1; D perhaps matches TRBD1 (6 bases). This CDR3 is built from 13 residues. Germline V CDR1 and CDR2: SGHTA, FQGNSA. The ends were cut back, 3 bases at V and 5 bases at J, with 10 bases in the middle. This CDR3 reads CASSFTGYTEAFF. Written as DNA, the CDR3 is TGTGCCAGCAGCTTCACAGGGTATACTGAAGCTTTCTTT.

This chain joins TRBV12-5 and TRBJ2-5; D might be TRBD2 (6 bases). This CDR3 has 14 residues. Trimming left V 4 bases short and J 4 bases short, with 13 bases between. Germline V gives CDR1 LGHNT, CDR2 FRNRAP. The CDR3 region has the DNA TGTGCTAGTGGTTCTGGGGGAGGCCGAGAGACCCAGTACTTC. Encoded protein: CASGSGGGRETQYF.

The table lists this clone with a few counts. The rearrangement joins TRBV29-1 to TRBJ1-5; no definite D call. This CDR3 comprises 13 residues. V lost 1 base and J lost 8, with 12 bases in between. Per the germline V gene, CDR1 is SQVTM and CDR2 is ANQGSEA. In DNA, the CDR3 is TGCAGCGTTGAAGTCTCGGGGAATGAGCCCCAGCATTTT. It yields the protein CSVEVSGNEPQHF.

The chain recombines TRBV19 with TRBJ2-1; 14 bases are shared with TRBD2. The ends lost 6 bases at V and 1 base at J; junction bases unmatched: 8. The germline CDR1 and CDR2 sequences are LNHDA and SQIVND (reference sequence). The CDR3 sequence is 18 residues long. The CDR3 protein is CASSTGTSGSWSYNEQFF. The CDR3 DNA reads as TGTGCCAGTAGCACCGGGACTAGCGGGAGCTGGTCCTACAATGAGCAGTTCTTC.

The V gene is TRBV6-1, the J gene TRBJ1-4, with TRBD1 matching over 10 bases. The CDR3 sequence is 13 residues long. The germline gives CDR1 MNHNS, CDR2 SASEGT. V lost 6 bases and J lost 8; bases outside the gene matches: 3. The DNA for the CDR3 is TGTGCCAGCAGCGGGACAGGGGACGAAAAACTGTTTTTT. Translation gives CASSGTGDEKLFF.

The chain carries TRBV19 and TRBJ1-5; a possible D gene is TRBD1 (5 bases). CDR3 length: 15 residues. Germline V gene data show CDR1 as LNHDA and CDR2 as SQIVND (reference sequence). V lost 2 bases to trimming and J lost 2 bases, with 10 bases between them. CDR3 DNA sequence: TGTGCCAGTAGTATACGTAGCAGGGGCAATCAGCCCCAGCATTTT. Translated: CASSIRSRGNQPQHF.

This clone was observed a few times. The rearrangement links TRBV12-2 to TRBJ2-7; the D segment call TRBD1 is taken from the table without a DNA check. TRBV12-2 counts as a pseudogene. This CDR3 has 14 amino acids. The CDR3 here is CASRLFQGLVEQYF. For the CDR3, the DNA is TGTGCAAGTCGCTTATTCCAGGGGCTCGTCGAGCAGTACTTC.

This chain links TRBV5-1 with TRBJ1-5; TRBD1 aligns across 10 bases. CDR3 length equals 16 residues. CDR1 and CDR2 (germline): SGHRS, YFSETQ. Germline trimming cut 4 bases from V and 0 bases from J; bases unmatched to any gene: 4. CDR3 sequence: CASSAGDRGSNQPQHF. CDR3 in DNA: TGCGCCAGCAGCGCCGGGGACAGGGGTAGCAATCAGCCCCAGCATTTT.

This chain uses TRBV7-3 with TRBJ2-1; TRBD2 aligns across 8 bases. The CDR3 covers 15 residues. Germline CDR1 SGHTA, CDR2 FQGTGA. The trim removed 5 bases at V and 0 bases at J, leaving 3 bases unmatched. The CDR3 DNA reads TGTGCCAGCAGCCCCACTAGCGGCTCCTACAATGAGCAGTTCTTC. Translation: CASSPTSGSYNEQFF.

This clone showed up just once. CDR3 in DNA: TGCGCCAGCAGCTCTAGCGGAAGCTCCTACAATGAGCAGTTCTTC. The encoded protein is CASSSSGSSYNEQFF. The J gene is TRBJ2-1, the V gene TRBV5-1, with 7 bases aligning to TRBD2. Germline lookup yields CDR1 SGHRS and CDR2 YFSETQ. The CDR3 has 15 amino acids. V gave up 3 bases and J gave up 0 bases; unmatched junction bases: 3.

This clone occurred once. The rearrangement uses TRBV30 and TRBJ2-7; D might be TRBD2 (5 bases). Trimming left V 2 bases short and J 5 bases short, with 16 bases between. CDR3 length equals 14 residues. Germline V gene lookup returns CDR1 GTSNPN and CDR2 SVGIG (reference sequence). For the CDR3, the DNA is TGTGCCTGGAGTCTCAAAGGGAGTCGGGACGAGCAGTACTTC. Amino acid sequence: CAWSLKGSRDEQYF.

This clone has just a few counts. The rearrangement links TRBV5-1 to TRBJ2-7; tentative D call: TRBD1 (6 bases). This CDR3 region has 14 residues. Germline CDR1 is SGHRS and CDR2 is YFSETQ. V was trimmed by 0 bases and J by 5 bases, leaving 12 bases between them. CDR3 DNA: TGCGCCAGCAGCTTGGCCCAGGGGATAAACGAGCAGTACTTC. Protein product: CASSLAQGINEQYF.

In DNA, the CDR3 is TGTGCCAGCAGCCCAAGGATAGGGGGTGAGCAGTTCTTC. Protein: CASSPRIGGEQFF. The chain combines TRBV14 with TRBJ2-1; weak D call: TRBD1 (6 bases). The V gene lost 4 bases and the J gene lost 9 bases, with 13 bases spanning the gap. Germline CDR1 is SGHDN and CDR2 is FVKESK. The CDR3 totals 13 residues.

This clone was counted a few times. The V and J genes are TRBV15 and TRBJ2-7; maybe TRBD1 (6 bases). The V gene lost 5 bases and the J gene lost 1 base, with 12 bases spanning the gap. This CDR3 has 14 residues. The germline gives CDR1 LNHNV, CDR2 YYDKDF (reference sequence). The CDR3 loop reads CATSGTGWSYEQYF. The DNA of the CDR3 is TGTGCCACCAGCGGAACAGGGTGGTCCTACGAGCAGTACTTC. The variable domain in full, with the rest retrieved from reference TRBV15 and TRBJ2-7, is DAMVIQNPRYQVTQFGKPVTLSCSQTLNHNVMYWYQQKSSQAPKLLFHYYDKDFNNEADTPDNFQSRRPNTSFCFLDIRSPGLGDTAMYLCATSGTGWSYEQYFGPGTRLTVT.

The genes are TRBV5-1 and TRBJ2-1, with 7 bases fitting TRBD2. The CDR3 sequence is 17 residues long. Germline V lookup: CDR1 SGHRS, CDR2 YFSETQ. J was trimmed by 6 bases and V by 0 bases; bases with no gene match: 12. The DNA for the CDR3 is TGCGCCAGCAGCTTGGAATTTCTCGGACTAGGGGCCAATGAGCAGTTCTTC. It yields the protein CASSLEFLGLGANEQFF.